This is a list of T cell receptor beta chains from one sample in a study of blood T cells in healthy people across ages. TCRdb reprocessed the 5' RACE reads with MiXCR, giving one entry per CDR3 protein. The sample has approximately 800,000 distinct CDR3 sequences, more than 35% seen once. Sequenced input: blood. The receptors originated from a man at least 80 years old in good health. The CDR3 runs from the conserved cysteine through the conserved F or W.

v_gene: TRBV5-1; j_gene: TRBJ2-7; len: 15; CDR3aa: CASSDGRTSGHEQYF
v_gene: TRBV12-3/TRBV12-4; j_gene: TRBJ2-5; len: 14; CDR3aa: CASSFENSEKTQYF
v_gene: TRBV20-1; j_gene: TRBJ2-1; len: 15; CDR3aa: CSAQSERGSVDEQFF
v_gene: TRBV7-2; j_gene: TRBJ2-5; len: 19; CDR3aa: CASSLGPPQLAGDDNEQYF
v_gene: TRBV11-3; j_gene: TRBJ2-1; len: 13; CDR3aa: CASSVEGAGEQFF
v_gene: TRBV20-1; j_gene: TRBJ1-1; len: 14; CDR3aa: CSARDSGPNTEAFF
v_gene: TRBV28; j_gene: TRBJ1-6; len: 16; CDR3aa: CASSLLQSSYNSPLHF
v_gene: TRBV29-1; j_gene: TRBJ1-2; len: 13; CDR3aa: CSVDAQGVSLYTF
v_gene: TRBV4-3; j_gene: TRBJ1-2; len: 18; CDR3aa: CASSQDRGSGQTNYGYTF
v_gene: TRBV10-3; j_gene: TRBJ1-4; len: 15; CDR3aa: CAISELTGEAEKLFF
v_gene: TRBV21-1; j_gene: TRBJ2-5; len: 10; CDR3aa: CASSHKTQYF
v_gene: TRBV7-2; j_gene: TRBJ2-1; len: 15; CDR3aa: CASSLGAFSYNEQFF
v_gene: TRBV7-2; j_gene: TRBJ2-5; len: 16; CDR3aa: CASSLGTSADQETQYF
v_gene: TRBV28; j_gene: TRBJ2-2; len: 15; CDR3aa: CASVQGPRNTGELFF
v_gene: TRBV6-2/TRBV6-3; j_gene: TRBJ2-1; len: 15; CDR3aa: CASSDRSGRASEQFF
v_gene: TRBV4-2; j_gene: TRBJ2-1; len: 17; CDR3aa: CASSQQHGTSGYNEQFF
v_gene: TRBV7-9; j_gene: TRBJ1-2; len: 18; CDR3aa: CASSQISHRGLSNYGYTF
v_gene: TRBV4-3; j_gene: TRBJ2-1; len: 14; CDR3aa: CASSQFTSSNEQFF
v_gene: TRBV6-5; j_gene: TRBJ1-2; len: 13; CDR3aa: CASTRTGADGYTF
v_gene: TRBV11-3; j_gene: TRBJ2-7; len: 14; CDR3aa: CASSLVRVAYEQYF
v_gene: TRBV2; j_gene: TRBJ1-5; len: 17; CDR3aa: CASSEVTRGNSNQPQHF
v_gene: TRBV20-1; j_gene: TRBJ2-7; len: 11; CDR3aa: CSAALAYEQYF
v_gene: TRBV29-1; j_gene: TRBJ2-7; len: 14; CDR3aa: CSVGVPGGRYEQYF
v_gene: TRBV28; j_gene: TRBJ1-2; len: 12; CDR3aa: CASSYGRYGYTF
v_gene: TRBV29-1; j_gene: TRBJ1-2; len: 13; CDR3aa: CSVDGPQPEGYTF
v_gene: TRBV20-1; j_gene: TRBJ1-1; len: 13; CDR3aa: CSARGFRDTEAFF
v_gene: TRBV12-3/TRBV12-4; j_gene: TRBJ2-3; len: 13; CDR3aa: CASSLGMPDTQYF
v_gene: TRBV1; j_gene: .; len: 14; CDR3aa: CTSSRLGQGYEQYF
v_gene: TRBV4-1; j_gene: TRBJ1-1; len: 15; CDR3aa: CASSQDGGHYTEAFF
v_gene: TRBV7-8; j_gene: TRBJ2-4; len: 12; CDR3aa: CASSSSSGTQYF
v_gene: TRBV9; j_gene: TRBJ2-1; len: 13; CDR3aa: CASSQDDYQRQFF
v_gene: TRBV4-1; j_gene: TRBJ2-1; len: 17; CDR3aa: CASSQVGPQSSYNEQFF
v_gene: TRBV20-1; j_gene: TRBJ1-2; len: 12; CDR3aa: CSARDRDRGYTF
v_gene: TRBV4-1; j_gene: .; len: 15; CDR3aa: CASSQEDGRPGTQYF
v_gene: TRBV28; j_gene: TRBJ2-7; len: 16; CDR3aa: CASSLFGRFVSYEQYF